The 21 T cell receptor beta chains reported below all come from one sample, sequenced in a study of blood T cells in healthy people across ages. Then a second PCR, running about 6 to 11 cycles, was carried out with a sample-barcoded 5' primer and a J-beta primer mix. MiXCR, applied by TCRdb to the 5' RACE reads, yields one record per CDR3 protein. The sample contains approximately 2,000,000 distinct CDR3 sequences, 39% of which appear only once. The sample comprised blood. The receptor source for this set is a human donor in good health.

CDR3 in amino acids: CASSPYRGDEQYF. The CDR3 DNA reads as TGCGCCAGCAGCCCGTACCGCGGGGACGAGCAGTACTTC. The V gene is TRBV5-1, the J gene TRBJ2-7, with D tentatively TRBD2 (6 bases). Per the germline V gene, CDR1 is SGHRS and CDR2 is YFSETQ. The germline V and J ends were trimmed by 4 bases and 5 bases, with 13 bases remaining between them. The CDR3 runs 13 residues.

The chain carries TRBV4-2 and TRBJ1-1; 7 nucleotides agree with TRBD1. The J segment lost 4 bases and the V segment lost 4 bases, leaving 9 bases of the junction unmatched. This CDR3 has 15 residues. Germline loops: CDR1 LGHNA, CDR2 YNFKEQ. CDR3 nucleotide sequence: TGTGCCAGCAGCCGGGACAGAGTTCGGGGCACTGAAGCTTTCTTT. It codes for CASSRDRVRGTEAFF.

The chain couples TRBV4-1 to TRBJ2-1; D gene unclear. The germline V gene has CDR1 MGHRA and CDR2 YSYEKL. The V and J ends lost 1 base and 10 bases respectively, with 11 bases between them. This CDR3 has 13 amino acids. DNA for the CDR3: TGCGCCAGCAGCCAAGGCGTTCGTAGCGAGCAGTTCTTC. This sequence encodes CASSQGVRSEQFF.

The chain is built from TRBV5-6 and TRBJ1-1, with D tentatively TRBD1 (5 bases). This CDR3 spans 15 amino acids. Germline CDR1 and CDR2: SGHDT and YYEEEE. Trimming shortened V by 0 bases and J by 4 bases, and 13 bases separated the two germline ends. The CDR3 region is CASSLVGIRGTEAFF. CDR3 DNA: TGTGCCAGCAGCTTGGTTGGGATAAGGGGCACTGAAGCTTTCTTT.

The CDR3 DNA follows: TGCAGTGCAAGGACAGAAAAAAACTATGGCTACACCTTC. This sequence encodes CSARTEKNYGYTF. The chain has TRBV20-1 and TRBJ1-2; D perhaps matches TRBD1 (6 bases). The CDR3 sequence is 13 residues long. The germline gives CDR1 DFQATT, CDR2 SNEGSKA (reference sequence). Trimming took 6 bases from V and 2 from J, leaving 13 bases between them.

The chain links TRBV20-1 to TRBJ1-2; unclear D gene. The CDR3 runs 14 residues. The V end lost 3 bases, the J end lost 7 bases, and 18 bases lay between the germline ends. Germline V gives CDR1 DFQATT, CDR2 SNEGSKA (reference sequence). The CDR3 sequence is CSASYRRATAGYTF. CDR3 DNA sequence: TGCAGTGCTAGCTATAGACGGGCGACGGCTGGCTACACCTTC.

V is TRBV4-2 and J is TRBJ2-5; 9 bases agree with TRBD2. Germline CDR1 and CDR2: LGHNA and YNFKEQ. The J segment lost 2 bases and the V segment lost 1 base, leaving 5 bases of the junction unmatched. This CDR3 region has 16 residues. The CDR3 here is CASSQGQRGAQETQYF. CDR3 bases: TGTGCCAGCAGCCAAGGCCAGCGGGGGGCTCAAGAGACCCAGTACTTC.

This clonotype has ten or more counts. Since a much larger clone is just one base distant, this may be a read error. V gene TRBV20-1 combines with J gene TRBJ2-1; D could derive from TRBD1 or TRBD2 (6 bases each). The J call may be wrong; the DNA end is better matched by TRBJ2-7. The CDR3 is 14 residues long. Germline loops: CDR1 DFQATT, CDR2 SNEGSKA (reference sequence). The CDR3 is CSASGGRDYNEQYF. The CDR3 nucleotides are TGCAGTGCTAGCGGGGGCCGCGACTACAATGAGCAGTACTTC.

The gene calls are TRBV20-1 and TRBJ2-2, with 8 bases that match TRBD1. Unmatched junction bases numbered 8, after V lost 5 bases and J lost 6 bases. The V gene's germline CDR1 is DFQATT and CDR2 SNEGSKA (reference sequence). The CDR3 has 14 amino acids. Written as DNA, the CDR3 is TGCAGTGCTCCCCGGACAGGGAATGCCGGGGAGCTGTTTTTT. It encodes CSAPRTGNAGELFF.

This clonotype was counted a few times. The chain combines TRBV7-9 with TRBJ2-7, with TRBD1 matching over 7 bases. This CDR3 has 16 residues. Trimming took 4 bases from V and 2 from J; bases not matched to a gene: 11. The germline V gene has CDR1 SEHNR and CDR2 FQNEAQ (reference sequence). Here the CDR3 DNA reads TGTGCCAGCAGCTCTGGATCAGGGGGACATACCTACGAGCAGTACTTC. As protein: CASSSGSGGHTYEQYF.

The J gene is TRBJ2-1, the V gene TRBV14; tentatively, D is TRBD1 or TRBD2 (5 bases each). Trimming pared 3 bases from V and 8 bases from J, leaving 23 bases between. The CDR3 spans 17 residues. Per the germline V gene, CDR1 is SGHDN and CDR2 is FVKESK. CDR3 nucleotides: TGTGCCAGCAGCCACGGATCCAGGGTGGCGGGTCAACATGAGCAGTTCTTC. Its translation is CASSHGSRVAGQHEQFF.

The chain couples TRBV4-3 to TRBJ2-1, with 8 bases matching TRBD1. The CDR3 has 16 residues. After removal of 1 base from V and 5 bases from J, the junction contained 7 bases not matched to a gene. Germline CDR1 reads LGHNA; CDR2 reads YSLEER. CDR3 nucleotide sequence: TGCGCCAGCAGCCAAGCGCCTGGACAGGGCAACAATGAGCAGTTCTTC. It encodes CASSQAPGQGNNEQFF.

This clonotype was detected a few times. The chain is built from TRBV7-9 and TRBJ2-5; TRBD1 matches at 7 bases. Per germline, CDR1 SEHNR and CDR2 FQNEAQ (reference sequence). CDR3 length: 16 amino acids. V gave up 2 bases and J gave up 0 bases; unmatched junction bases: 6. The CDR3 sequence is CASSLIGDRDQETQYF. CDR3 nucleotides: TGTGCCAGCAGCTTAATAGGTGACAGGGACCAAGAGACCCAGTACTTC.

This clonotype was counted a few times. The rearrangement links TRBV12-3 or TRBV12-4 to TRBJ2-3; D unclear. This CDR3 spans 15 amino acids. The ends were cut back, 4 bases at V and 0 bases at J, with 11 bases in the middle. CDR3 DNA sequence: TGTGCCAGCAGTTGGGGTGGAGCTAGCACAGATACGCAGTATTTT. Translated, it gives CASSWGGASTDTQYF.

This clonotype appeared a few times. The rearrangement uses TRBV7-2 and TRBJ1-5; perhaps TRBD1 as D (5 bases). The CDR3 runs to 14 residues. CDR1 is SGHTA and CDR2 is FQGNSA in the germline V gene. Deletions cut 5 bases from V and 5 bases from J, with 13 bases between. This chain's CDR3 is CASSSGARYQPQHF. The CDR3 coding sequence is TGTGCCAGCAGCAGCGGGGCCCGCTATCAGCCCCAGCATTTT.

This sequence joins TRBV6-4 and TRBJ1-1, with a weak D call TRBD1 (5 bases). With 4 bases removed from V and 5 bases from J, the gap between germline ends came to 11 bases. This CDR3 comprises 13 residues. Germline loops: CDR1 MRHNA, CDR2 SNTAGT. The CDR3 is CASSAGVETEAFF. The DNA for the CDR3 is TGTGCCAGCAGTGCGGGGGTAGAGACTGAAGCTTTCTTT.

The rearrangement links TRBV21-1 to TRBJ1-1. TRBV21-1 counts as a pseudogene. This CDR3 comprises 13 residues. CDR3 bases: TGTGCCAGCGGAAGGGTTTGGAACACTGAAGCTTTCTTT. Protein: CASGRVWNTEAFF.

The chain couples TRBV20-1 to TRBJ1-1, with 8 bases aligning to TRBD1. Germline V gene data show CDR1 as DFQATT and CDR2 as SNEGSKA (reference sequence). CDR3 length equals 14 residues. V was clipped by 2 bases and J by 5 bases; unmatched bases: 7. DNA for the CDR3: TGCAGTGCTAGAAAGACAGGGGTTAGGACTGAAGCTTTCTTT. It specifies CSARKTGVRTEAFF.

As concerns this clonotype: A read error may account for a junction end that differs from germline. This rearrangement joins TRBV18 to TRBJ1-4, with D maybe TRBD1 (6 bases). The CDR3 loop spans 12 amino acids. Germline CDR1 reads KGHSH; CDR2 reads LQKENI. CDR3 DNA sequence: TGTACCAGCTCGCCGGGACAAGAAAAACTGTTTTTT. Amino acid sequence: CTSSPGQEKLFF. Full variable domain (outside the CDR3, taken from reference TRBV18 and TRBJ1-4): NAGVMQNPRHLVRRRGQEARLRCSPMKGHSHVYWYRQLPEEGLKFMVYLQKENIIDESGMPKERFSAEFPKEGPSILRIQQVVRGDSAAYFCTSSPGQEKLFFGSGTQLSVL.

This clonotype was detected only once. The chain links TRBV7-2 to TRBJ1-2; TRBD1 is a possible D gene (6 bases). Germline V gives CDR1 SGHTA, CDR2 FQGNSA. The CDR3 extends over 14 amino acids. Trimming shortened V by 5 bases and J by 5 bases, and 15 bases separated the two germline ends. CDR3 sequence: CASSAVSGEYGYTF. CDR3 bases: TGTGCCAGCAGCGCCGTCTCAGGGGAATATGGCTACACCTTC.

This clonotype has more than one count but fewer than ten. J is TRBJ1-2 and V is TRBV2; weak D call: TRBD1 (5 bases). The V gene's germline CDR1 is SNHLY and CDR2 FYNNEI. CDR3 size: 13 residues. V lost 4 bases and J 8 bases, leaving 14 bases between the germline ends. The CDR3 bases are TGTGCCAGCAGTGGAGGTGCAGGGCGCGGCTACACCTTC. Protein sequence: CASSGGAGRGYTF.